This T cell receptor beta chain was sequenced in a study of glioma-infiltrating T cells. Study at large: Samples included WHO grade II oligodendrogliomas or astrocytomas and initial-diagnosis grade IV glioblastomas.

Findings and caveats of the study: CDR3 overlap between tissue and blood was very small. Signature shared blood CDR3 motifs were enriched in low-divergence and depleted in high-divergence patients.

This clonotype was counted only a few times. Its antigen remains unidentified. V lost 4 bases, J lost 0 bases, and 15 bases lay in between. Germline assignment: CDR1 SGHVS and CDR2 FQNEAQ. CDR3 size: 17 residues. Using RNA template, CDR3s of TCR alpha and beta were amplified with iRepertoire arm-PCR. TCRdb used MiXCR to reprocess the multiplex PCR reads, holding one entry per CDR3 protein. The profile shows approximately 400,000 distinct CDR3 sequences, roughly two fifths of them singletons. The clonotype was recovered from a human donor with low-grade glioma or glioblastoma, undergoing nonglioma brain surgery, or in good health (not recorded which). This sequence joins TRBV7-8 and TRBJ2-2, with D unresolved. Sequenced sample: glioma tissue, nonneoplastic brain tissue, or PBMCs (not recorded which). Written as DNA, the CDR3 is TGTGCCAGCAGCTCAGAAGGGAAAATAGCGAACACCGGGGAGCTGTTTTTT. Residues: CASSSEGKIANTGELFF.